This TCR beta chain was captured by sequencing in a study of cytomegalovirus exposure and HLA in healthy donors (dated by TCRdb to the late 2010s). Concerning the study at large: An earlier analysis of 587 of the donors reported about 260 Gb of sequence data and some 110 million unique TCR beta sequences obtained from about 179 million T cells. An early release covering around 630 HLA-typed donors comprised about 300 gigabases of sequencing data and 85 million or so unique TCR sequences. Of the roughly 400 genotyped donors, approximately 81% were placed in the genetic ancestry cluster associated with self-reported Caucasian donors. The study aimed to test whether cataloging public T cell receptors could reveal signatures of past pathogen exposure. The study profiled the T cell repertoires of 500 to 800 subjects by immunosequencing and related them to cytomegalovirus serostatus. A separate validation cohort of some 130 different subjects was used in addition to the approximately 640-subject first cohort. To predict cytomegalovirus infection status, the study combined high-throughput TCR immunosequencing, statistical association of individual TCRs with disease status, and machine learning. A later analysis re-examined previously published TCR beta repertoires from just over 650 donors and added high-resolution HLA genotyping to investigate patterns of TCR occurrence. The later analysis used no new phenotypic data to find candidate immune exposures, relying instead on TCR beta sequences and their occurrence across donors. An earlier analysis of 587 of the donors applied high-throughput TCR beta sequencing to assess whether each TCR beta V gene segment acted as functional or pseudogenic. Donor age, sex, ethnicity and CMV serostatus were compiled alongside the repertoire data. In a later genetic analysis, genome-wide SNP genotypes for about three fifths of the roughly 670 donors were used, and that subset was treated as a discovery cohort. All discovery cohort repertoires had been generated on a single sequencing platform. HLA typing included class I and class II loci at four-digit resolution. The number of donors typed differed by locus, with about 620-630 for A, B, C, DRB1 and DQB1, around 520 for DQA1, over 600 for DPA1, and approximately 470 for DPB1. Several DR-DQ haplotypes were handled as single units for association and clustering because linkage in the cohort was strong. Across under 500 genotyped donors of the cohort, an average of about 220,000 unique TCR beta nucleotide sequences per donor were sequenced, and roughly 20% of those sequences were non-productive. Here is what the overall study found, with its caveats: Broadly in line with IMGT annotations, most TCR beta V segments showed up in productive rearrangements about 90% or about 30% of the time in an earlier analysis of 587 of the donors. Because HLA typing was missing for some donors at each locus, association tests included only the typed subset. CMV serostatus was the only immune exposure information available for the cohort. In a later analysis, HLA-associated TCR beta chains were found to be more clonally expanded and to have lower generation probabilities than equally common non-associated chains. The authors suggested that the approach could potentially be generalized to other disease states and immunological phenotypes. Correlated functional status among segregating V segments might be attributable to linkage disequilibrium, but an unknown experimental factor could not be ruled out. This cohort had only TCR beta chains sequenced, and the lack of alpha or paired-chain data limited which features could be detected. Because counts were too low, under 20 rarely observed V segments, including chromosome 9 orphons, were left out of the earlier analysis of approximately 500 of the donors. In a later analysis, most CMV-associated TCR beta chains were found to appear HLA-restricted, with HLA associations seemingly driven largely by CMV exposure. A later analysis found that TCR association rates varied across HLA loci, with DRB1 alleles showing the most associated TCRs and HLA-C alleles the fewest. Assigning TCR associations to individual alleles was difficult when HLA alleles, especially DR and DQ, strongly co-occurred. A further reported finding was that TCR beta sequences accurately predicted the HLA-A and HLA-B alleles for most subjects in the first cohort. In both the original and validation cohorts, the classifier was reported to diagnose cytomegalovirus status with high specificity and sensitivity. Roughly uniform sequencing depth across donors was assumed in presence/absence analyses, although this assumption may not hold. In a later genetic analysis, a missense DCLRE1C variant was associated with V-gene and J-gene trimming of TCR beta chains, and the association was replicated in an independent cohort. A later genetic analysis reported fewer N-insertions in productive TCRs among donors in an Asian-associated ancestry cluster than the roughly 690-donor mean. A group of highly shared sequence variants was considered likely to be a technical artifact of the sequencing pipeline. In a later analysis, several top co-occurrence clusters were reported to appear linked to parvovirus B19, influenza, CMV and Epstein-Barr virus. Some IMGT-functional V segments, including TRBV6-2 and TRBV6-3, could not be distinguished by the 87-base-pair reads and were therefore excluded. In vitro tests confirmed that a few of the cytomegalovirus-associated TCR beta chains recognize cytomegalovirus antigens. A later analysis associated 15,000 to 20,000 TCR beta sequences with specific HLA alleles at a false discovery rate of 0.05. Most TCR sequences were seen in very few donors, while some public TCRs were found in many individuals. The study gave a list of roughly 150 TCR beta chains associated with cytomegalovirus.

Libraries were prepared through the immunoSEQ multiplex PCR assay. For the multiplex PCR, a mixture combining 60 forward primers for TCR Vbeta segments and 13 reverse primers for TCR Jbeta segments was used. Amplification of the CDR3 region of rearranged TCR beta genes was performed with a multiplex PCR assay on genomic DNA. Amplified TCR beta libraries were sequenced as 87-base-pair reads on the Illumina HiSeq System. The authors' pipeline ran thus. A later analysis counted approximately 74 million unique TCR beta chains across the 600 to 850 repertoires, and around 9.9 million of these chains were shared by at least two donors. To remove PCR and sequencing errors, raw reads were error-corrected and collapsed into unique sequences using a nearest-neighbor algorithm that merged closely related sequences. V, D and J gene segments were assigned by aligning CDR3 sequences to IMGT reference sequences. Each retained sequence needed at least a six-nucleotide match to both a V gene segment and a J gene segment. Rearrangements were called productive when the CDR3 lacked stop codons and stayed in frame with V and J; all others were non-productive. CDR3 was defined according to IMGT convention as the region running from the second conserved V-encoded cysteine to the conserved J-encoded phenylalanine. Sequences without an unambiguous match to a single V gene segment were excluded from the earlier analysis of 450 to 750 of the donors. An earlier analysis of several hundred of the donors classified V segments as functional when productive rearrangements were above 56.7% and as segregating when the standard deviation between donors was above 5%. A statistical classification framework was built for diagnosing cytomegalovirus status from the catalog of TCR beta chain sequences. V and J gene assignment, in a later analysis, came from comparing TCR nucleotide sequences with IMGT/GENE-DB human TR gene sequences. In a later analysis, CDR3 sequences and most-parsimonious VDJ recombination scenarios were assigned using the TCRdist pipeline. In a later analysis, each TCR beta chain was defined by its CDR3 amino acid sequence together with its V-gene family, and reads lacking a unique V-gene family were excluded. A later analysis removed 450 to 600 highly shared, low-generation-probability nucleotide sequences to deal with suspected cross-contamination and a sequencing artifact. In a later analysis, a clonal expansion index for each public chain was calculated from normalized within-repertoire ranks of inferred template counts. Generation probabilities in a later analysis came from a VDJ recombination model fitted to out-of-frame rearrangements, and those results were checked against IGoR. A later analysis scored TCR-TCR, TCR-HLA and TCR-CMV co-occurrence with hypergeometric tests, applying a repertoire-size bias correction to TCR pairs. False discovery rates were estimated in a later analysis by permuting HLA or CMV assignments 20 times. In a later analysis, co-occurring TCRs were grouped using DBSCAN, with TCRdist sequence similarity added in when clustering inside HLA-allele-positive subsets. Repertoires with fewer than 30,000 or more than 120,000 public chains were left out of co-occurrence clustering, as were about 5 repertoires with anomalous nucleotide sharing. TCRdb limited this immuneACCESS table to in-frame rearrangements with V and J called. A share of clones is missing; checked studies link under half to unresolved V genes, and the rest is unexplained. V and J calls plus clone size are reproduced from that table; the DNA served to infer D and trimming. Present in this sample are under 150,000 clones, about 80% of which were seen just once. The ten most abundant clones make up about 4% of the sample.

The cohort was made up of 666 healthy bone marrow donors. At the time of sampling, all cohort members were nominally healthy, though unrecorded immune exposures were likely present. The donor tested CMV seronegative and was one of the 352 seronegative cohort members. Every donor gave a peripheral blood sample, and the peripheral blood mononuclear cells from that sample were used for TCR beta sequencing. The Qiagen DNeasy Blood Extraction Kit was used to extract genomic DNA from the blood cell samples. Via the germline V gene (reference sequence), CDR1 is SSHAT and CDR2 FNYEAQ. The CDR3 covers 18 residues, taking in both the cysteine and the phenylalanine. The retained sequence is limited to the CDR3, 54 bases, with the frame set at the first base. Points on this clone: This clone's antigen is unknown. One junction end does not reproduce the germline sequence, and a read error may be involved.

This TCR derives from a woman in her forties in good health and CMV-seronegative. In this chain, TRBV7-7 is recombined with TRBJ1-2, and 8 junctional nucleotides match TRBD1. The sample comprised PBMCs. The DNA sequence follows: TGTGCTAGCAGCTTAGCGCTGAGCCAGGGGGCTCTGGACTATGGCTACACCTTC. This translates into CASSLALSQGALDYGYTF. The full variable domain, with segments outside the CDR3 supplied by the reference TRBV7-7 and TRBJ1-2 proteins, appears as GAGVSQSPRYKVTKRGQDVTLRCDPISSHATLYWYQQALGQGPEFLTYFNYEAQPDKSGLPSDRFSAERPEGSISTLTIQRTEQRDSAMYRCASSLALSQGALDYGYTFGSGTRLTVV.